This entry is about one T cell receptor (beta chain). Antigen unknown. In TCRdb, the 5' RACE reads were re-called with MiXCR into one record per CDR3 protein. The sample lists 450,000 or so distinct CDR3 sequences, 14% occurring once. Trimming took 3 bases from V and 17 from J, leaving 26 bases between them. The CDR3 totals 16 residues. The data are from a study of identical twins. Findings of the study overall: When twins shared out-of-frame alpha sequences, those sequences had excess low generation probability.

The data were also submitted as part of a second study, on yellow fever vaccine responses in identical twins.

This chain connects TRBV12-3 or TRBV12-4 to TRBJ1-6; D is ambiguous. Sequenced sample: CD4+ T cells sorted from blood. This clonotype was sampled from a young woman in good health. The CDR3 DNA follows: TGTGCCAGCAGTTTCGTTCTGGGCAGCAATTTCATAAATTTCCACTTT. Translated: CASSFVLGSNFINFHF.